These T cell receptor beta chains were read from a single sample in a study of shared clonotypes between healthy human individuals. TCRdb keeps only in-frame clones here, not all; method: immunoSEQ multiplex PCR. The sample contains about 590,000 clones, less than 97% of which appear only once. Sequenced: naive CD8+ T cells sorted from blood. The source is a woman in her 30s in good health. The CDR3 runs from the conserved cysteine through the conserved F or W. D genes are given only for firm matches. Not every row has a clone size; where given, it reads once, few, many or a size class.

j_call,v_call,cdr3_length,clone_size,d_call,cdr3_nt,cdr3_aa
TRBJ2-7,TRBV13,20,NA,TRBD1,TGTGCCAGCAGCCCCGGGACCCGGGACAGGGTACCCTCAAGCTCCTACGAGCAGTACTTC,CASSPGTRDRVPSSSYEQYF
TRBJ2-2,TRBV27,15,NA,NA,TGTGCCAGCAGTTATTTGGCCAGAAACACCGGGGAGCTGTTTTTT,CASSYLARNTGELFF
TRBJ2-3,TRBV30,14,NA,NA,TGTGCCTGGAGTGTACTGGGGGGAAGAGATACGCAGTATTTT,CAWSVLGGRDTQYF
TRBJ2-7,TRBV7-9,15,NA,NA,TGTGCCAGCAGCCCCACTAGCTTCTTAACCTACGAGCAGTACTTC,CASSPTSFLTYEQYF
TRBJ2-1,TRBV28,14,NA,TRBD1,TGTGCCAGCAGTAACCGGGACAGGACTAATGAGCAGTTCTTC,CASSNRDRTNEQFF
TRBJ2-3,TRBV27,16,NA,TRBD2,TGTGCCAGCAGTTCTAGAGCGGGGCCAATCACAGATACGCAGTATTTT,CASSSRAGPITDTQYF
TRBJ1-6,TRBV10-3,15,NA,NA,TGTGCCATCAGCAAAAAGGACACCTATAATTCACCCCTCCACTTT,CAISKKDTYNSPLHF
TRBJ2-1,TRBV28,17,NA,NA,TGTGCCAGCAGTACACCGACAGGCCGGGGTTCCTACAATGAGCAGTTCTTC,CASSTPTGRGSYNEQFF
TRBJ1-1,TRBV4-1,13,NA,NA,TGCGCCAGCAGCCACCGTCCGGGGGATGAAGCTTTCTTT,CASSHRPGDEAFF
TRBJ1-3,TRBV7-9,14,NA,NA,TGTGCCAGCAGCTCAGGGCAGTCGGGAAACACCATATATTTT,CASSSGQSGNTIYF
TRBJ2-7,TRBV7-8,15,NA,TRBD1,TGTGCCAGCAGCCAGGGGCAGGGGGTTGGGTACGAGCAGTACTTC,CASSQGQGVGYEQYF
TRBJ2-7,TRBV7-9,17,NA,TRBD1,TGTGCCAGCACCGACCAGGGGGCGAATGATATCGACTACGAGCAGTACTTC,CASTDQGANDIDYEQYF
TRBJ1-1,TRBV7-1,11,NA,NA,TGTGCCAGCAGCTTAGGGAGAGAAGCTTTCTTT,CASSLGREAFF
TRBJ1-1,TRBV6-5,15,NA,NA,TGTGCCAGCGGTTCAGGGGCGTTTCGGAACACTGAAGCTTTCTTT,CASGSGAFRNTEAFF
TRBJ2-1,TRBV9,18,NA,TRBD2,TGTGCCAGCAGCGTAGTTCCCGGCACTAGCGGTAGACTAGTTGAGCAGTTCTTC,CASSVVPGTSGRLVEQFF
TRBJ2-2,TRBV5-1,14,NA,TRBD1,TGCGCCAGCACTGGGACAGCTAACACCGGGGAGCTGTTTTTT,CASTGTANTGELFF
TRBJ2-1,TRBV27,14,NA,NA,TGTGCCAGCAGTTTCTCTAGCCGGTACAATGAGCAGTTCTTC,CASSFSSRYNEQFF
TRBJ1-5,TRBV5-8,19,once,NA,TGTGCCAGCAGCCCAGATTCATACACACTCAAACAGGGCGGCGAGCCCCAGCATTTT,CASSPDSYTLKQGGEPQHF
TRBJ2-1,TRBV28,16,NA,TRBD2,TGTGCCAGCAGCCGGACTAGCGGGAGACCTTACAATGAGCAGTTCTTC,CASSRTSGRPYNEQFF
TRBJ1-4,TRBV7-6,15,NA,TRBD1,TGTGCCAGCAGCTTAGGCACAGGGGGCGATGAAAAACTGTTTTTT,CASSLGTGGDEKLFF
TRBJ2-2,TRBV9,18,NA,TRBD2,TGTGCCAGCAGCGTAGACGGGAGGGCCGCGGTGTACACCGGGGAGCTGTTTTTT,CASSVDGRAAVYTGELFF
TRBJ2-5,TRBV7-9,12,few,NA,TGTGCCAGCAGGGAGGATCAAGAGACCCAGTACTTC,CASREDQETQYF
TRBJ2-3,TRBV28,13,NA,TRBD1,TGTGCCAGCCTGGGACAGGGCACAGATACGCAGTATTTT,CASLGQGTDTQYF
TRBJ1-1,TRBV10-3,15,once,NA,TGTGCCATCAGTGAATCCCAGATATTGAACACTGAAGCTTTCTTT,CAISESQILNTEAFF
TRBJ1-3,TRBV10-2,14,NA,NA,TGCGCCAGCAGTGATGAGTTTTCTGGAAACACCATATATTTT,CASSDEFSGNTIYF
TRBJ2-7,TRBV15,16,NA,TRBD2,TGTGCCACCAGCAGACCGGGGACTAGCGGGATCTACGAGCAGTACTTC,CATSRPGTSGIYEQYF
TRBJ2-1,TRBV27,14,NA,TRBD2,TGTGCCAGCAGTTTTGCGGGAGACGGTTTTGAGCAGTTCTTC,CASSFAGDGFEQFF
TRBJ2-1,TRBV5-4,13,NA,NA,TGTGCCAGCAGCGAACAGGGCTACAGTGAGCAGTTCTTC,CASSEQGYSEQFF
TRBJ2-7,TRBV5-5,12,NA,NA,TGTGCCAGCAGCTTGGGGGATTACGAGCAGTACTTC,CASSLGDYEQYF
TRBJ2-1,TRBV27,15,NA,NA,TGTGCCAGCAGTTTAACGGGGTTCTCCTACAATGAGCAGTTCTTC,CASSLTGFSYNEQFF
TRBJ2-1,TRBV9,15,NA,NA,TGTGCCAGCAGCCCCACAGGTTTTTCCTACAATGAGCAGTTCTTC,CASSPTGFSYNEQFF
TRBJ2-7,TRBV13,15,NA,NA,TGTGCCAGCAGCTCCCGAAGAGGAATGTCCTACGAGCAGTACTTC,CASSSRRGMSYEQYF
TRBJ2-7,TRBV7-2,14,NA,NA,TGTGCCAGCAGCCCAGTGAACAGGGCCCACGAGCAGTACTTC,CASSPVNRAHEQYF
TRBJ1-5,TRBV4-1,15,NA,NA,TGCGCCAGCAGCCAAGAGACAGGATTCAATCAGCCCCAGCATTTT,CASSQETGFNQPQHF
TRBJ1-1,TRBV12-2,16,NA,NA,TGTGCAAGTCGCCCAATGGACAGGGGTATGAACACTGAAGCTTTCTTT,CASRPMDRGMNTEAFF
TRBJ2-3,TRBV9,15,once,TRBD2,TGTGCCAGCACCCTCTCGGGGCGGGAGGGAGATACGCAGTATTTT,CASTLSGREGDTQYF
TRBJ1-1,TRBV28,15,NA,TRBD1,TGTGCCAGCAGTTCCCACAGGGGTTTTAACACTGAAGCTTTCTTT,CASSSHRGFNTEAFF
TRBJ2-2,TRBV7-9,16,NA,NA,TGTGCCAGCAGCTTACCGGGACGGCAAAACACCGGGGAGCTGTTTTTT,CASSLPGRQNTGELFF
TRBJ2-5,TRBV7-9,14,NA,TRBD2,TGTGCCAGCATTCTGAGCGGGAGGTTAGAGACCCAGTACTTC,CASILSGRLETQYF